The next 27 T cell receptor beta chains were all read from a single sample in a study of cytotoxic CD8 clonotypes in ibrutinib-treated CLL. Only in-frame clones appear in the TCRdb table, and some are missing; sequencing was by immunoSEQ multiplex PCR. This sample yields some 300,000 clones, of which about 80% are seen a single time; 6.7% belongs to the top ten. The source was PBMCs, collected before ibrutinib treatment. All receptors come from a human donor with chronic lymphocytic leukemia.

Concerning this clone itself: Different DNA sequences within this sample yield the same CDR3. The chain carries TRBV4-3 and TRBJ2-2; D unclear. V lost 0 bases to trimming and J lost 2 bases, with 7 bases between them. This CDR3 has 15 residues. CDR1 is LGHNA, CDR2 YSLEER, per germline. This CDR3 reads CASSQDLLNTGELFF. CDR3 bases: TGCGCCAGCAGCCAAGATCTCCTCAACACCGGGGAGCTGTTTTTT.

V usage is TRBV7-2 and J usage is TRBJ2-7, with TRBD2 identical over 8 bases. The CDR3 runs to 16 residues. V trimming: 6 bases; J trimming: 7 bases; junction bases outside the gene matches: 17. CDR1 and CDR2 (germline): SGHTA, FQGNSA. CDR3 in amino acids: CASRGRGAGGTGEQYF. The DNA for the CDR3 is TGTGCCAGCAGAGGCCGAGGGGCGGGAGGTACAGGGGAGCAGTACTTC.

The chain has TRBV27 and TRBJ1-1; a weak D match, TRBD1 (5 bases). Per germline, CDR1 MNHEY and CDR2 SMNVEV (reference sequence). The CDR3 loop spans 13 amino acids. Deletions cut 3 bases from V and 11 bases from J, with 16 bases between. Here the CDR3 DNA reads TGTGCCAGCAGTTTCAGGGACGTAAAGGAGGCTTTCTTT. Its translation: CASSFRDVKEAFF.

J is TRBJ1-1 and V is TRBV6-6; 9 positions match TRBD1. Germline assignment: CDR1 MNHNY and CDR2 SVGAGI (reference sequence). The CDR3 is made up of 14 amino acids. Germline trimming cut 5 bases from V and 8 bases from J; bases unmatched to any gene: 9. CDR3 protein: CASSVEGQGTEAFF. Here the CDR3 DNA reads TGTGCCAGCAGTGTGGAGGGACAGGGCACCGAAGCTTTCTTT.

The gene calls are TRBV19 and TRBJ1-2, with 7 bases fitting TRBD1. Germline assignment: CDR1 LNHDA and CDR2 SQIVND (reference sequence). CDR3 length: 13 amino acids. The junction had 5 bases not matched to a gene; V was cut back by 5 bases and J by 5 bases. The DNA for the CDR3 is TGTGCCAGTAGTCAGGACAGGACTTATGGCTACACCTTC. Protein product: CASSQDRTYGYTF.

The chain employs TRBV9 and TRBJ2-1; 9 nucleotides match TRBD2. The CDR3 runs 16 residues. V was clipped by 4 bases and J by 4 bases; unmatched bases: 9. In germline, CDR1 is SGDLS, CDR2 YYNGEE. As DNA, the CDR3 is TGTGCCAGCAGCAGCAGCGGCCTAGCGGGATACAATGAGCAGTTCTTC. This codes for CASSSSGLAGYNEQFF.

This clone occurred once. This chain's CDR3 is CAWSSLAGWANTQYF. The CDR3 bases are TGTGCCTGGAGTAGCCTAGCGGGGTGGGCCAATACGCAGTATTTT. The chain uses TRBV30 and TRBJ2-3; 9 bases line up with TRBD2. J was trimmed by 7 bases and V by 2 bases; bases with no gene match: 10. Germline lookup yields CDR1 GTSNPN and CDR2 SVGIG (reference sequence). CDR3 length equals 15 residues. The full variable domain, its missing parts supplied by reference TRBV30 and TRBJ2-3, is SQTIHQWPATLVQPVGSPLSLECTVEGTSNPNLYWYRQAAGRGLQLLFYSVGIGQISSEVPQNLSASRPQDRQFILSSKKLLLSDSGFYLCAWSSLAGWANTQYFGPGTRLTVL.

The chain couples TRBV30 to TRBJ2-2; 7 bases line up with TRBD1. Looked up from germline, CDR1 is GTSNPN and CDR2 is SVGIG (reference sequence). Unmatched junction bases numbered 4, after V lost 0 bases and J lost 9 bases. The CDR3 contains 13 residues. As DNA, the CDR3 is TGTGCCTGGAGTGTACAGGGGTTCCGGGAGCTGTTTTTT. Residues: CAWSVQGFRELFF.

This clone appeared a few times. The rearrangement links TRBV5-1 to TRBJ2-1; tentatively, D is TRBD2 (6 bases). Trimming left V 4 bases short and J 8 bases short, with 13 bases between. CDR3 length: 13 amino acids. Germline values: CDR1 SGHRS, CDR2 YFSETQ. The chain's CDR3 is CASSPGRRDEQFF. The CDR3 DNA sequence: TGCGCCAGCAGCCCAGGGAGGAGGGATGAGCAGTTCTTC.

The chain recombines TRBV21-1 with TRBJ1-2. TRBV21-1 is classified as a pseudogene. The CDR3 has 15 amino acids. This CDR3 reads CASSNFRDLNYGYTF. In nucleotides, the CDR3 is TGTGCCAGCAGCAATTTTCGGGACCTGAACTATGGCTACACCTTC.

This clone was detected once. The same CDR3 can be traced to other DNA sequences in this sample. CDR3 in DNA: TGTGCCAGCAGCGTAGACAGGAACTATGGCTACACCTTC. The encoded protein is CASSVDRNYGYTF. This sequence joins TRBV9 and TRBJ1-2; tentative D call: TRBD1 (5 bases). The CDR3 runs 13 residues. With 0 bases removed from V and 2 bases from J, the gap between germline ends came to 5 bases. CDR1 is SGDLS, CDR2 YYNGEE, per germline.

The gene calls are TRBV25-1 and TRBJ1-1, with D perhaps TRBD1 (6 bases). This CDR3 has 16 amino acids. Germline V gene data show CDR1 as MGHDK and CDR2 as SYGVNS. V was cut by 5 bases and J by 1 base, with 17 bases left in between. The CDR3 region is CASSRGDRRPNTEAFF. The CDR3 DNA sequence: TGTGCCAGCAGTAGGGGAGACAGGAGGCCGAACACTGAAGCTTTCTTT. Using reference TRBV25-1 and TRBJ1-1 for the parts outside the CDR3, the full variable domain is EADIYQTPRYLVIGTGKKITLECSQTMGHDKMYWYQQDPGMELHLIHYSYGVNSTEKGDLSSESTVSRIRTEHFPLTLESARPSHTSQYLCASSRGDRRPNTEAFFGQGTRLTVV.

The V gene is TRBV6-5, the J gene TRBJ2-1; unclear D gene. This CDR3 is built from 15 residues. Per the germline V gene, CDR1 is MNHEY and CDR2 is SVGAGI. V shed 7 bases and J shed 0 bases, with 13 bases lying between them. CDR3 DNA: TGTGCCAGCAAGGAAACATATGGCTCCTACAATGAGCAGTTCTTC. Translation: CASKETYGSYNEQFF.

The gene calls are TRBV7-3 and TRBJ1-2, with D possibly matching TRBD1 (5 bases). V lost 2 bases, J lost 13 bases, and 11 bases lay in between. In germline, CDR1 is SGHTA, CDR2 FQGTGA. The length of the CDR3 is 11 residues. The CDR3 loop is CASSLGQGGTF. CDR3 nucleotides: TGTGCCAGCAGCTTAGGCCAGGGAGGCACCTTC.

This clone was seen a single time. CDR3 bases: TGTGCCAGCAGCCGTATCTTTCTGGGCGGTGCCGCCTTAGCCAAAAACATTCAGTACTTC. This codes for CASSRIFLGGAALAKNIQYF. V is TRBV13 and J is TRBJ2-4; D ambiguous. Trimming took 5 bases from V and 0 from J, leaving 26 bases between them. This CDR3 spans 20 amino acids. The germline V gene has CDR1 PRHDT and CDR2 FYEKMQ (reference sequence).

CDR3 coding DNA: TGTGCCTGGACCAGAACAGGGGGATCTGAAGCTTTCTTT. Translation gives CAWTRTGGSEAFF. The chain is built from TRBV30 and TRBJ1-1; TRBD1 matches at 8 bases. This CDR3 region has 13 residues. The V gene's germline CDR1 is GTSNPN and CDR2 SVGIG (reference sequence). V was clipped by 4 bases and J by 6 bases; unmatched bases: 7.

The V call is TRBV11-2, the J call TRBJ2-7; D is unresolved. CDR1 SGHAT and CDR2 FQNNGV come from the germline V gene. The CDR3 covers 16 residues. With 1 base removed from V and 3 bases from J, the gap between germline ends came to 16 bases. The chain's CDR3 is CASSLASALRSYEQYF. The CDR3, as DNA: TGTGCCAGCAGCTTAGCATCGGCGCTGCGGAGCTACGAGCAGTACTTC.

The chain links TRBV5-6 to TRBJ1-5; D unclear. In germline, CDR1 is SGHDT, CDR2 YYEEEE. V gave up 0 bases and J gave up 5 bases, with 15 bases separating them. This CDR3 contains 16 residues. The CDR3 nucleotides are TGTGCCAGCAGCTTGGGTTTGGCCAGGAGGGATCAGCCCCAGCATTTT. Encoded protein: CASSLGLARRDQPQHF.

The chain recombines TRBV5-6 with TRBJ1-5, with D perhaps TRBD1 (5 bases). The V and J ends lost 4 bases and 2 bases respectively, with 10 bases between them. This CDR3 contains 14 residues. Germline V gives CDR1 SGHDT, CDR2 YYEEEE. CDR3 nucleotide sequence: TGTGCCAGCAGCCGGGGCGCCGGCAATCAGCCCCAGCATTTT. Its protein product is CASSRGAGNQPQHF.

The chain couples TRBV7-3 to TRBJ2-2, with TRBD2 as a possible D gene (6 bases). The CDR3 is 17 residues long. V lost 6 bases to trimming and J lost 5 bases, with 22 bases between them. The V gene's germline CDR1 is SGHTA and CDR2 FQGTGA. For the CDR3, the DNA is TGTGCCAGCAGGACAACTCGGGGGACTCCTTCGACCGGGGAGCTGTTTTTT. It encodes CASRTTRGTPSTGELFF.

The chain couples TRBV7-8 to TRBJ2-2; maybe TRBD1 (6 bases). Germline V gene lookup returns CDR1 SGHVS and CDR2 FQNEAQ. This CDR3 comprises 16 residues. V lost 2 bases, J lost 1 base, and 11 bases lay in between. CDR3 nucleotides: TGTGCCAGCAGCTTACTGGGGGCCTTGAACACCGGGGAGCTGTTTTTT. Translation gives CASSLLGALNTGELFF.

The V call is TRBV4-1, the J call TRBJ1-4; no clear D. The CDR3 runs to 17 residues. Per the germline V gene, CDR1 is MGHRA and CDR2 is YSYEKL. V was trimmed by 1 base and J by 8 bases, leaving 20 bases between them. For the CDR3, the DNA is TGCGCCAGCAGCCAAGGGGTCTCAGGTCTGTTGGGCGAAAAACTGTTTTTT. This encodes CASSQGVSGLLGEKLFF.

The chain uses TRBV28 and TRBJ2-5; 7 bases line up with TRBD1. The trim removed 4 bases at V and 5 bases at J, leaving 10 bases unmatched. The CDR3 sequence is 15 residues long. Germline values: CDR1 MDHEN, CDR2 SYDVKM. The chain's CDR3 is CASSSGGFPGETQYF. In DNA form, the CDR3 reads TGTGCCAGCAGTTCAGGGGGTTTCCCAGGGGAGACCCAGTACTTC.

This clone was counted once. In nucleotides, the CDR3 is TGTGCCAGCAGCTTCCGCAGGGTGTACCAAGAGACCCAGTACTTC. Translated: CASSFRRVYQETQYF. The chain carries TRBV13 and TRBJ2-5, with D possibly being TRBD1 (5 bases). Germline CDR1 is PRHDT and CDR2 is FYEKMQ (reference sequence). The CDR3 is 15 residues long. V was pared by 3 bases and J by 0 bases, with 11 bases between. The whole variable domain, remainder taken from reference TRBV13 and TRBJ2-5, is AAGVIQSPRHLIKEKRETATLKCYPIPRHDTVYWYQQGPGQDPQFLISFYEKMQSDKGSIPDRFSAQQFSDYHSELNMSSLELGDSALYFCASSFRRVYQETQYFGPGTRLLVL.

The chain joins TRBV5-1 to TRBJ1-4; 10 bases agree with TRBD1. With V trimmed by 3 bases and J by 7 bases, 3 bases remained unmatched. Germline CDR1 and CDR2: SGHRS and YFSETQ. This CDR3 has 14 amino acids. For the CDR3, the DNA is TGCGCCAGCAGCTCCGGGACAGGGGCTGAAAAACTGTTTTTT. It yields the protein CASSSGTGAEKLFF.

V gene TRBV7-2 combines with J gene TRBJ1-5, with 9 positions matching TRBD1. The germline V gene encodes CDR1 SGHTA and CDR2 FQGNSA. The CDR3 is 14 amino acids. V lost 4 bases to trimming and J lost 11 bases; unmatched junction nucleotides: 9. The CDR3 is CASSSGTGHKAQHF. In DNA, the CDR3 is TGTGCCAGCAGCTCGGGGACAGGGCATAAGGCCCAGCATTTT. The complete variable domain, with remaining parts taken from reference TRBV7-2 and TRBJ1-5, reads GAGVSQSPSNKVTEKGKDVELRCDPISGHTALYWYRQSLGQGLEFLIYFQGNSAPDKSGLPSDRFSAERTGGSVSTLTIQRTQQEDSAVYLCASSSGTGHKAQHFGDGTRLSIL.

This chain uses TRBV27 with TRBJ2-6; D is uncertain. The CDR3 extends over 16 amino acids. Trimming left V 6 bases short and J 1 base short, with 13 bases between. The germline gives CDR1 MNHEY, CDR2 SMNVEV (reference sequence). In DNA form, the CDR3 reads TGTGCCAGCAGCAGAGCTGCCGTATCTGGGGCCAACGTCCTGACTTTC. Protein: CASSRAAVSGANVLTF.